The T cell receptor (beta chain) under discussion was sequenced for a study of beta chain features in type 1 diabetes (dated by TCRdb to 2016 to 2019). Describing the broader study: No differences in mean age, gender distribution, total cell number or subset yield were found between patients and healthy donors. Whereas all 30 or so donors provided naive and central memory subsets, regulatory and stem cell-like memory subsets were isolated from just 8 patients and roughly 8 healthy donors. In the study, TCRB repertoires of sorted circulating CD4+ T cell subsets from recently diagnosed type 1 diabetes patients were compared with those of matched healthy donors. A total of about 100,000,000 sorted cells were examined across all samples, and RNA yield correlated strongly with the number of cells per subset.

Results and caveats for the whole study, not just this receptor: Because small numbers of individuals were included in the HLA sub-analyses, any influence of HLA type on TCRB rearrangement was left unresolved. Naive, central memory and regulatory TCRB repertoires appeared more similar among patients than among healthy donors. PCR may preferentially amplify shorter templates, but because patient and control samples were amplified and corrected together, any resulting skew would affect both groups equally. At VDJ recombination sites, type 1 diabetes patients had fewer insertions and more deleted nucleotides, which implies abnormalities in thymic rearrangement. Because cDNA rather than genomic DNA was sequenced, highly expressing activated cells could have been over-represented, although no difference in activation and CD3 levels was found between groups. In all four CD4+ subsets, TCRB CDR3 length was moderately but significantly shorter in type 1 diabetes patients.

A single peripheral blood draw of around 120 mL on average was collected from each donor into heparinised tubes. Naive, central memory, regulatory and stem cell-like memory CD4+ T cells were sorted on a BD FACSAria II using a panel including CD45RO, CCR7, CD25, CD127, CD95 and CD27. Purity was above 95% for every sorted population. Right away, PBMCs were isolated by Lymphoprep density gradient centrifugation and were stained directly, with no culture step. Samples were stained and sorted in pairs, with one healthy donor and one patient per experiment, so that batch effects were minimized. On this clone: Its specific antigen is unknown. There are no base qualities to consult, and no much larger clone falls within one base.

The High Capacity cDNA Reverse Transcription Kit was used to reverse transcribe all of the isolated RNA, meaning that expressed TCRB transcripts were what got sequenced. Deep immunoSEQ sequencing was performed on naive, central memory and regulatory T cell samples, with an average of roughly 4 million total reads per sample. Sorted cells were lysed in RLT buffer, and RNA was extracted using DNase-treated RNeasy Micro or Mini kits according to cell number. Each cell subset was processed separately to prevent cross-contamination, with patient and healthy donor samples processed together. Using the immunoSEQ multiplex PCR, TCRB sequences were amplified from cDNA into 87-bp fragments spanning the CDR3 region. Sequencing of the amplicons was performed on the Illumina HiSeq platform. In the authors' own workflow: Synthetic template baselines were used to correct PCR bias computationally, reads within Hamming distance 2 were collapsed together, and singletons that could not be merged were discarded. Reads were aligned against IMGT to assign V, D and J genes, CDR3 length and insertions or deletions at six rearrangement sites. Within each subset, clonotype counts were normalized to the number of sorted cells before true diversity and Gini coefficients were calculated with the tcR R package. The overlap coefficient, calculated on TCRB nucleotide sequences, was used to quantify repertoire sharing. TCRdb obtained this table from immuneACCESS and retained in-frame rearrangements with V and J assigned. These tables miss some clones; where compared with another copy, unresolved V genes account for less than half of the shortfall, and the remainder is unexplained. From that table come the V and J calls and clone size; the DNA was used to work out D and trimming. Counted in this sample were 55,000 to 80,000 clones; almost 50% of them appeared once. The ten largest clones add up to 0.7% of the sample.

The germline V gene supplies CDR1 MNHNS and CDR2 SASEGT. There are 16 amino acids in the CDR3, from cysteine to phenylalanine inclusive. The only DNA kept is the CDR3, 48 bases in frame from the first base. Deletion took 1 base off V and 4 bases off J, with a span of 13 bases between the germline ends. The material sequenced was central memory CD4+ T cells from blood. The chain links TRBV6-1 with TRBJ2-2, with a tentative D gene TRBD1 over 6 matching bases. This clonotype was sampled from a man aged 25-45 years with type 1 diabetes. The CDR3 region has the sequence CASSEDVDRSTGELFF. The nucleotide sequence reads TGTGCCAGCAGTGAAGACGTCGACAGGAGCACCGGGGAGCTGTTTTTT.